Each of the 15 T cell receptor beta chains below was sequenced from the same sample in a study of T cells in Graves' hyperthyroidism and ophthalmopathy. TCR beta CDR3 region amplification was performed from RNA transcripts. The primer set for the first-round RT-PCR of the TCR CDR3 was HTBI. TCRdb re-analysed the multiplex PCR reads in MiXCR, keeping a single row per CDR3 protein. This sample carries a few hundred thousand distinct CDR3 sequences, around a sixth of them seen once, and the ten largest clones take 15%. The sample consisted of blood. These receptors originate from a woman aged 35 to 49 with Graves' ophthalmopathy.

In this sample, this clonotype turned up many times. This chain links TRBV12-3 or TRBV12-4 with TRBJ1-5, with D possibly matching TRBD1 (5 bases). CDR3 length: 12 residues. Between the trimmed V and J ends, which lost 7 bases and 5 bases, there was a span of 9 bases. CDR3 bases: TGTGCCAGCACCCTGGGGCATCAGCCCCAGCATTTT. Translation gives CASTLGHQPQHF.

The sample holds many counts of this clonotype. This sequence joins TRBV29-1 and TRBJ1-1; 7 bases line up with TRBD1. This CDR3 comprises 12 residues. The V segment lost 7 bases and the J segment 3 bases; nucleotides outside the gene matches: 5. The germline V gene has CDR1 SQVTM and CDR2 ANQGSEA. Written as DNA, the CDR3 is TGCAGCGCAGGTCAGGGGGACACTGAAGCTTTCTTT. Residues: CSAGQGDTEAFF.

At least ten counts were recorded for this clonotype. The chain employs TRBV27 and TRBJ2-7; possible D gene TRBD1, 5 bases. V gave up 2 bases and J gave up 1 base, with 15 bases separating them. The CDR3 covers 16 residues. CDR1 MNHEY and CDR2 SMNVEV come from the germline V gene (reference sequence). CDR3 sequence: CASSLKWGSGSYEQYF. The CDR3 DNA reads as TGTGCCAGCAGTTTAAAGTGGGGCTCCGGGTCCTACGAGCAGTACTTC.

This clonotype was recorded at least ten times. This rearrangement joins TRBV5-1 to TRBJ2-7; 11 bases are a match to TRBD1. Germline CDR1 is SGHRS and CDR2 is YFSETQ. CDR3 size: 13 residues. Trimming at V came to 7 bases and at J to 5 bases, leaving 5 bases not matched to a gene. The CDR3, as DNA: TGCGCCAGCCCCGGACAGGGGGCGAACGAGCAGTACTTC. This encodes CASPGQGANEQYF.

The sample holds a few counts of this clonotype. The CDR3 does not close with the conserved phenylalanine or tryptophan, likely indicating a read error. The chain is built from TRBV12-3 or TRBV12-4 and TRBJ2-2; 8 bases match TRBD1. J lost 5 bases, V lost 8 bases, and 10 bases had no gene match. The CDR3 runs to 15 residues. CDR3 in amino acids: CASFSGGLVTGELFS. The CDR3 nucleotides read TGTGCCAGCTTCTCAGGGGGCCTTGTTACCGGGGAGCTGTTTTCC.

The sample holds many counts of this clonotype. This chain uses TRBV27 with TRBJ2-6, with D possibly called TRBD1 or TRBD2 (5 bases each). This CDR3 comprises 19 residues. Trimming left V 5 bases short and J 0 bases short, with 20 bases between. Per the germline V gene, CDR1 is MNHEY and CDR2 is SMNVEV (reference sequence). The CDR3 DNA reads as TGTGCCAGCAGTGCTCCCGGGGCCCGAGGAAGCTCTGGGGCCAACGTCCTGACTTTC. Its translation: CASSAPGARGSSGANVLTF.

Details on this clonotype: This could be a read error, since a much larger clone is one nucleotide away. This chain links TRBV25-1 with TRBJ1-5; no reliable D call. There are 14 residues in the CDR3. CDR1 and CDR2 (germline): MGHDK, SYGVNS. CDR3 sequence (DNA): TGTGCCGGCAGTCCCCAGACTGCAAATCAGCCCCAGCATTTT. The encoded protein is CAGSPQTANQPQHF.

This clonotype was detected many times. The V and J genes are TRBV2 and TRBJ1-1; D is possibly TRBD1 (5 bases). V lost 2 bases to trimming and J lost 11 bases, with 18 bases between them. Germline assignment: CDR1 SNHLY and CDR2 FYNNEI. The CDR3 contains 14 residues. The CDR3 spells CASSEHDSRPSAFF. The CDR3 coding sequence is TGTGCCAGCAGTGAACACGACAGCAGGCCGTCGGCTTTCTTT.

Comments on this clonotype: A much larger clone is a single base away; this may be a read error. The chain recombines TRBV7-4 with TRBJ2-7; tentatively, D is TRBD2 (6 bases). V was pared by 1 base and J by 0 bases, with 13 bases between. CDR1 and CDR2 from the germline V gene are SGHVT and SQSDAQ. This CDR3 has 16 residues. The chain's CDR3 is CASSLGSIGGSYEQYF. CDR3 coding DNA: TGTGCCAGCAGCTTAGGGAGTATCGGGGGCTCCTACGAGCAGTACTTC.

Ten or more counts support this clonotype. CDR3 coding DNA: TGTGCCAGCAGCGTAGTGCCTAGCGGGGGACAAGAGACCCAGTACTTC. The encoded protein is CASSVVPSGGQETQYF. The rearrangement links TRBV9 to TRBJ2-5, with 10 bases fitting TRBD2. The CDR3 extends over 16 amino acids. The ends lost 0 bases at V and 2 bases at J; junction bases unmatched: 4. Germline V CDR1 and CDR2: SGDLS, YYNGEE.

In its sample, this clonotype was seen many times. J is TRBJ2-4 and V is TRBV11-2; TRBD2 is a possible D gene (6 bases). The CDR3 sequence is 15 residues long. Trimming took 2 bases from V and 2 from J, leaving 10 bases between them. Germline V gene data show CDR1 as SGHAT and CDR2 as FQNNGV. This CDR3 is CASSLRGLTKNIQYF. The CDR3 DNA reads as TGTGCCAGCAGCTTACGGGGGTTAACCAAAAACATTCAGTACTTC.

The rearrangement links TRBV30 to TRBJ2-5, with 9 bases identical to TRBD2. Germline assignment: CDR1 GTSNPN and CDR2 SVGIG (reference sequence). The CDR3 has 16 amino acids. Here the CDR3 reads CSLSRVGTSLQETQYF. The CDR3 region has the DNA TGTTCTTTGTCCCGAGTGGGGACTAGCCTTCAAGAGACCCAGTACTTC.

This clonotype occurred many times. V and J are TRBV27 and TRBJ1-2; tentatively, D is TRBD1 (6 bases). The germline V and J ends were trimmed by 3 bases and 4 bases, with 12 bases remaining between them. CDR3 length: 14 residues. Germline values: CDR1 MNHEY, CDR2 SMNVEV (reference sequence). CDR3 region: CASSFVGGPYGYTF. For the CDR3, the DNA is TGTGCCAGCAGTTTCGTGGGGGGCCCCTATGGCTACACCTTC.

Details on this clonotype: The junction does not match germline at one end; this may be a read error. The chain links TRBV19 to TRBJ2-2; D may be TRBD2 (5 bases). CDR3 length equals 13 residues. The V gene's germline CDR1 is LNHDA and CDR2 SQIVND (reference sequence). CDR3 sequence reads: CASSIDGTGEPFF. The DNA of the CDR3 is TGTGCCAGTAGTATAGACGGCACCGGGGAGCCGTTTTTT.

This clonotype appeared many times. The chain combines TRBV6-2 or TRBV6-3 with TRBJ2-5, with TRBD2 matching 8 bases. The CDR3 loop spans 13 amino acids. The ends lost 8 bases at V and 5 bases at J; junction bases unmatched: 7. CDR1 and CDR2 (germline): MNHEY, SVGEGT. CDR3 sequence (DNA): TGTGCCAGCGGGGGGACTAGATCGGAGACCCAGTACTTC. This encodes CASGGTRSETQYF.